This is a list of T cell receptor beta chains from one sample in a study of blood T cell repertoires in COVID-19. The protocol was immunoSEQ multiplex PCR, while the TCRdb copy is restricted to in-frame clones and leaves out a portion. The data contain about 250,000 clones, about 89% of them singletons. Source material: peripheral blood. These receptor sequences come from an older woman who had recovered from COVID-19. Both conserved end residues are part of each CDR3. D genes are given only for firm matches. The size entry is marked missing in some rows and otherwise reads once, few, many or a size class.

CDR3,DNA,size,V,J,length,D
CASSPTGPHTEAFF,TGTGCCAGCTCACCCACAGGGCCCCACACTGAAGCTTTCTTT,few,TRBV18,TRBJ1-1,14,-
CARSFRTGARDGNTIYF,TGTGCCAGAAGCTTCCGGACAGGGGCTAGGGATGGAAACACCATATATTTT,-,TRBV7-5,TRBJ1-3,17,-
CASSADGARGTGELFF,TGCGCCAGCAGCGCCGACGGCGCCAGGGGCACCGGGGAGCTGTTTTTT,-,TRBV5-1,TRBJ2-2,16,-
CASSLGGQGQGQPQHF,TGTGCCAGCAGCTTGGGGGGACAGGGACAGGGACAGCCCCAGCATTTT,few,TRBV5-4,TRBJ1-5,16,TRBD1
CATGVRGYTF,TGTGCCACGGGGGTCCGGGGCTACACCTTC,-,TRBV2,TRBJ1-2,10,-
CASSRLAGGTGTQYF,TGTGCCAGCAGCCGTCTAGCGGGGGGAACAGGTACGCAGTATTTT,-,TRBV9,TRBJ2-3,15,TRBD2
CASSPNNSPLHF,TGTGCCAGCAGTCCTAATAATTCACCCCTCCACTTT,-,TRBV27,TRBJ1-6,12,-
CASSRTSGGANEQFF,TGTGCCAGCAGCCGGACTAGCGGGGGGGCAAATGAGCAGTTCTTC,-,TRBV6-5,TRBJ2-1,15,TRBD2
CASSSVRELFF,TGTGCCAGCAGCTCGGTTCGGGAGCTGTTTTTT,-,TRBV7-9,TRBJ2-2,11,-
CASSPSLDSGNTIYF,TGTGCCAGCTCACCAAGTCTAGACTCTGGAAACACCATATATTTT,once,TRBV18,TRBJ1-3,15,-
CASSPLGGAGGSPLHF,TGTGCCAGTAGTCCCTTAGGAGGGGCAGGAGGGTCACCCCTCCACTTT,few,TRBV19,TRBJ1-6,16,-
CASALWTGENEQFF,TGTGCCAGCGCACTATGGACAGGGGAAAATGAGCAGTTCTTC,-,TRBV25-1,TRBJ2-1,14,TRBD1
CASSFQGILEKLFF,TGTGCCAGCAGTTTTCAGGGGATACTAGAAAAACTGTTTTTT,-,TRBV28,TRBJ1-4,14,-
CSVMEYQETQYF,TGCAGCGTTATGGAGTACCAAGAGACCCAGTACTTC,-,TRBV29-1,TRBJ2-5,12,-
CASSQGQGEQYF,TGTGCCAGCAGCCAAGGGCAGGGCGAGCAGTACTTC,-,TRBV7-3,TRBJ2-7,12,-
CASSPSPGQIYEQYF,TGCGCCAGCAGCCCATCACCGGGACAGATCTACGAGCAGTACTTC,once,TRBV4-1,TRBJ2-7,15,TRBD1
CASTSGGADETQYF,TGCGCCAGTACTAGCGGGGGGGCAGACGAGACCCAGTACTTC,-,TRBV5-1,TRBJ2-5,14,TRBD2
CASSQEPGYGYTF,TGTGCCAGCAGCCAAGAACCGGGCTATGGCTACACCTTC,-,TRBV4-2,TRBJ1-2,13,-
CASSQGSMASGTDTQYF,TGTGCCAGCAGCCAAGGCTCGATGGCTAGCGGCACAGATACGCAGTATTTT,-,TRBV4-2,TRBJ2-3,17,-
CASSQVKASRIPDTQYF,TGTGCCAGCAGCCAAGTGAAGGCTAGTCGTATCCCAGATACGCAGTATTTT,-,TRBV14,TRBJ2-3,17,-
CASSLDTSGAQETQYF,TGCGCCAGCAGCTTGGACACTAGCGGGGCCCAAGAGACCCAGTACTTC,once,TRBV5-1,TRBJ2-5,16,TRBD2
CASGSGLAVQETQYF,TGTGCTAGTGGTTCGGGACTAGCGGTCCAAGAGACCCAGTACTTC,-,TRBV12-5,TRBJ2-5,15,TRBD2
CASSQERRRPQHF,TGCGCCAGCAGCCAAGAACGGCGGAGGCCCCAGCATTTT,-,TRBV4-1,TRBJ1-5,13,-
CASSLPGQIFEQYF,TGTGCCAGCAGCTTACCGGGACAGATCTTCGAGCAGTACTTC,-,TRBV7-2,TRBJ2-7,14,TRBD1
CASSQVQAEQFF,TGTGCCAGCAGCCAAGTCCAGGCTGAGCAGTTCTTC,-,TRBV14,TRBJ2-1,12,-
CAISAGGTTYNEQFF,TGTGCCATCAGTGCAGGGGGAACGACCTACAATGAGCAGTTCTTC,-,TRBV10-3,TRBJ2-1,15,TRBD1
CASSPSTGLNKPQHF,TGTGCCAGCAGTCCTTCGACAGGGTTGAATAAGCCCCAGCATTTT,once,TRBV27,TRBJ1-5,15,TRBD1
CASSPEPGQIHTF,TGTGCCAGCAGCCCAGAACCGGGACAGATCCACACCTTC,-,TRBV7-3,TRBJ1-2,13,TRBD1
CSVAPGWGMGSYEQYF,TGCAGCGTAGCCCCGGGGTGGGGTATGGGGTCCTACGAGCAGTACTTC,-,TRBV29-1,TRBJ2-7,16,-
CASTKGDYPGWEQYF,TGCGCCAGTACGAAGGGGGACTACCCGGGGTGGGAGCAGTACTTC,many,TRBV5-1,TRBJ2-7,15,-
CSASRRQGGNQPQHF,TGCAGTGCTAGTAGACGACAGGGGGGGAATCAGCCCCAGCATTTT,once,TRBV20-1,TRBJ1-5,15,TRBD1
CASTQGIGNEQFF,TGTGCCAGCACCCAGGGGATTGGCAATGAGCAGTTCTTC,-,TRBV7-2,TRBJ2-1,13,-
CASSLSSGSNYGYTF,TGTGCCAGCAGTTTAAGTTCAGGTTCTAACTATGGCTACACCTTC,once,TRBV27,TRBJ1-2,15,-
CASWGTGKKYF,TGTGCCAGCTGGGGGACAGGGAAAAAGTATTTT,once,TRBV28,TRBJ2-3,11,TRBD1
CASSLSPAGGLSGNTIYF,TGTGCCAGCAGTTTATCCCCTGCGGGGGGGTTATCTGGAAACACCATATATTTT,few,TRBV27,TRBJ1-3,18,-
CASSPDRGGELFF,TGTGCCAGCAGCCCAGACAGAGGCGGGGAGCTGTTTTTT,-,TRBV7-3,TRBJ2-2,13,-
CATVGRVPFYEQYF,TGTGCCACCGTCGGCCGGGTCCCTTTCTACGAGCAGTACTTC,-,TRBV19,TRBJ2-7,14,-
CASSETPGHITDEQYF,TGTGCCAGCAGCGAAACTCCGGGACACATAACCGACGAGCAGTACTTC,-,TRBV3-1/TRBV3-2,TRBJ2-7,16,-
CASSAGRGADTQYF,TGTGCCAGCAGCGCGGGGAGGGGGGCAGATACGCAGTATTTT,-,TRBV7-2,TRBJ2-3,14,-
CAISWTGRRVKGEQFF,TGTGCCATCAGTTGGACAGGGCGTAGAGTTAAGGGTGAGCAGTTCTTC,-,TRBV10-3,TRBJ2-1,16,TRBD1
CATSGWGVTSSDTQYF,TGTGCCACCAGTGGTTGGGGGGTGACGAGCTCAGATACGCAGTATTTT,few,TRBV24-1,TRBJ2-3,16,-
CATRGQGRHTEAFF,TGTGCCACTAGGGGACAGGGTCGTCACACTGAAGCTTTCTTT,-,TRBV2,TRBJ1-1,14,TRBD1
CASSLEPRPHSGNTIYF,TGCGCCAGCAGCTTGGAACCGAGGCCTCACTCTGGAAACACCATATATTTT,-,TRBV5-1,TRBJ1-3,17,-
CASSSWDRNTGELFF,TGTGCCAGCAGCTCTTGGGACAGAAACACCGGGGAGCTGTTTTTT,-,TRBV11-2,TRBJ2-2,15,TRBD1
CSVVTPRTGAGDEQYF,TGCAGCGTTGTCACTCCCCGGACAGGGGCGGGGGACGAGCAGTACTTC,-,TRBV29-1,TRBJ2-7,16,TRBD1
CASSPAGTSGSNEQFF,TGCGCCAGCAGCCCCGCCGGGACTAGCGGGAGTAATGAGCAGTTCTTC,-,TRBV5-1,TRBJ2-1,16,TRBD2
CASSLESDRGIPRSYNEQFF,TGTGCCAGCAGCTTAGAGTCCGACAGGGGGATTCCCCGCTCCTACAATGAGCAGTTCTTC,-,TRBV7-6,TRBJ2-1,20,TRBD1
CASSIQGTYNEQFF,TGTGCCAGCAGCATACAGGGAACTTACAATGAGCAGTTCTTC,-,TRBV11-3,TRBJ2-1,14,-
CASRRDRDLWANVLTF,TGTGCCAGTAGAAGGGACAGAGACCTTTGGGCCAACGTCCTGACTTTC,-,TRBV19,TRBJ2-6,16,TRBD1
CASSIYPRQPDTQYF,TGTGCCAGCTCTATCTACCCCAGACAACCAGATACGCAGTATTTT,-,TRBV18,TRBJ2-3,15,-
CSVGQAQNIQYF,TGCAGCGTTGGACAGGCGCAAAACATTCAGTACTTC,-,TRBV29-1,TRBJ2-4,12,-
CASSSHLAASTDTQYF,TGTGCCAGCAGCTCCCATCTAGCAGCTAGCACAGATACGCAGTATTTT,-,TRBV11-2,TRBJ2-3,16,-
CASSQVGIRLSGGKLFF,TGTGCCAGCAGCCAAGTCGGGATAAGGCTGAGCGGTGGGAAACTGTTTTTT,-,TRBV3-1/TRBV3-2,TRBJ1-4,17,-
CASSRAETQYF,TGTGCCAGCAGCCGCGCGGAGACCCAGTACTTC,-,TRBV14,TRBJ2-5,11,-
CASSRQSPLWGYTF,TGTGCCAGCAGTCGACAGTCCCCTCTATGGGGCTACACCTTC,-,TRBV28,TRBJ1-2,14,-